A selection of T cell receptor beta chains follows, all from one sample in a study of blood T cell repertoires in COVID-19. Profiled with immunoSEQ multiplex PCR; TCRdb holds only in-frame clones, not every one. The sample includes 490,000 or so clones, around 85% of them seen just once. The sequencing input was PBMCs or T cells enriched from blood (not recorded which). These receptors were obtained from a woman between 55 and 75 years old who had recovered from COVID-19. Both conserved end residues are part of each CDR3.

>TRBV10-3
CAISETGDRAANEKLFF
>TRBV2
CASRQQVQSYGYTF
>TRBV27
CASNQRGGGTDTQYF
>TRBV7-6
CASSLARGGSTEAFF
>TRBV6-5
CASSSPKDSNYGYTF
>TRBV28
CASSWPEYGYTF
>TRBV11-2
CASSILGGSTDTQYF
>TRBV19
CASSNPPQYGYTF
>TRBV24-1
CATSDRSYNSPLHF
>TRBV7-7
CASSLAGTGEETQYF
>TRBV5-5
CASSLATGQGVLSGNTIYF
>TRBV3-1/TRBV3-2
CASSQAGTDSYGYTF
>TRBV12-3/TRBV12-4
CASSATGDYEQYF
>TRBV7-2
CASSLGGGKLAKNIQYF
>TRBV5-4
CASSARTGRNYGYTF
>TRBV25-1
CASSPTGVGNQPQHF
>TRBV19
CASKLNRDTNEKLFF
>TRBV4-1
CASSRSGQGTANEKLFF
>TRBV6-5
CASRATGVEGEAFF
>TRBV28
CASSASRFYGYTF
>TRBV19
CASSMRQMNTEAFF
>TRBV11-2
CASSRLNSGTVYGYTF
>TRBV24-1
CATGLAGPQFF
>TRBV7-9
CASSLMEGANYGYTF
>TRBV6-5
CASSSRGRTNEKLFF
>TRBV19
CASSAVGDSPLEQYF
>TRBV2
CASSGGPGRGQQETQYF
>TRBV5-1
CASSPRTGPSYEQYF
>TRBV13
CASSLGQGAYSPLHF
>TRBV13
CASSVRGLASHNQPQHF
>TRBV2
CASSVGRGVSQPQHF
>TRBV20-1
CSARFDREQYF
>TRBV5-1
CASSPGHGGASYNEQFF
>TRBV5-1
CASSLPRGDTGELFF
>TRBV9
CASSVVGQGYDTQYF
>TRBV5-5
CASSPGGGNEKLFF
>TRBV6-1
CASSQLAGAYEQYF
>TRBV19
CASKGGAGSSYNSPLHF
>TRBV27
CASGSWPQYF
>TRBV7-9
CASSLGTGSSNQPQHF
>TRBV28
CASSLSQGTGELFF
>TRBV24-1
CATSGAGVTYNEQFF